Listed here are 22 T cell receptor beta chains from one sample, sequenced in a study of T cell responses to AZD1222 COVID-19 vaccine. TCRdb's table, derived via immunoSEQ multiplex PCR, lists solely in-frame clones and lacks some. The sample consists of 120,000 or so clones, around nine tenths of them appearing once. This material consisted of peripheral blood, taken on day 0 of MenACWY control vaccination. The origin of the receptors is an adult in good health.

CDR3 region: CASAGRNTEAFF. The CDR3 DNA is TGTGCCAGCGCTGGCCGTAACACTGAAGCTTTCTTT. The chain joins TRBV12-3 or TRBV12-4 to TRBJ1-1, with D unresolved. V was cut by 8 bases and J by 2 bases, with 9 bases left in between. The CDR3 sequence is 12 residues long.

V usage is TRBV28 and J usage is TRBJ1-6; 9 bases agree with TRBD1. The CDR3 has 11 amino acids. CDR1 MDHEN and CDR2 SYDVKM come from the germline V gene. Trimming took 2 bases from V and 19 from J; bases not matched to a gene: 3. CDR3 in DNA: TGTGCCAGCAGTTTAGGACAGGGGAGTCACTTT. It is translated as CASSLGQGSHF.

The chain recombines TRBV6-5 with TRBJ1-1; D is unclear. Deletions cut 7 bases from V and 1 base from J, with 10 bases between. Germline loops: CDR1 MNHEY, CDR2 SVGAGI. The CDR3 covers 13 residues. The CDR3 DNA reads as TGTGCCAGCACCCGTCCTTCGAACACTGAAGCTTTCTTT. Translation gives CASTRPSNTEAFF.

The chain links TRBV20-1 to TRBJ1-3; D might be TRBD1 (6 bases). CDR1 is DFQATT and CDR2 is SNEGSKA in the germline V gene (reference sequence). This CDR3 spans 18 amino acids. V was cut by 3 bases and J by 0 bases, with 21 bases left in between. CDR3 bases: TGCAGTGCTAGTGGGGGCGCGGGGGGGGCCGCCTCTGGAAACACCATATATTTT. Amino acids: CSASGGAGGAASGNTIYF.

DNA for the CDR3: TGTGCCAGCTCACCACCGGCCAGGGGCGCCTACGAGCAGTACTTC. Translated: CASSPPARGAYEQYF. V usage is TRBV18 and J usage is TRBJ2-7; D perhaps matches TRBD1 (6 bases). With 0 bases removed from V and 2 bases from J, the gap between germline ends came to 11 bases. The CDR3 covers 15 residues. CDR1 is KGHSH and CDR2 is LQKENI in the germline V gene. The whole variable domain, remainder taken from reference TRBV18 and TRBJ2-7, is NAGVMQNPRHLVRRRGQEARLRCSPMKGHSHVYWYRQLPEEGLKFMVYLQKENIIDESGMPKERFSAEFPKEGPSILRIQQVVRGDSAAYFCASSPPARGAYEQYFGPGTRLTVT.

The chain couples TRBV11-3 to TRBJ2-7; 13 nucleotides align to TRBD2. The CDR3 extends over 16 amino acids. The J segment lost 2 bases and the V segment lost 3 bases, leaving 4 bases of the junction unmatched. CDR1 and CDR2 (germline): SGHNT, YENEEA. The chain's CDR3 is CASSLTSGRSTYEQYF. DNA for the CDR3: TGTGCCAGCAGCTTGACTAGCGGGAGGTCCACCTACGAGCAGTACTTC.

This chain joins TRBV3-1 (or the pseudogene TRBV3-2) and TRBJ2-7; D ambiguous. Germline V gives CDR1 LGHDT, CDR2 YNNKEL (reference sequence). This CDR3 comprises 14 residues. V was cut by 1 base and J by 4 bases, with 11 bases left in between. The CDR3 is CASSQVLTPYEQYF. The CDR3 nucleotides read TGTGCCAGCAGCCAAGTTTTGACACCTTACGAGCAGTACTTC.

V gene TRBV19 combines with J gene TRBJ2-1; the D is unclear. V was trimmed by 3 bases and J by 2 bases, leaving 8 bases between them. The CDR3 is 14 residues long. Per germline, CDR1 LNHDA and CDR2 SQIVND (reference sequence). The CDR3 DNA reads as TGTGCCAGTAGTATCCTGGGTACCTACAATGAGCAGTTCTTC. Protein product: CASSILGTYNEQFF.

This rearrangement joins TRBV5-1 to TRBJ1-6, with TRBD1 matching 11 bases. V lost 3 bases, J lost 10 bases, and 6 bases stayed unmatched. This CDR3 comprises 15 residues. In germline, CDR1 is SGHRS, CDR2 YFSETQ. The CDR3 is CASSSGTGGGSPLHF. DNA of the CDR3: TGCGCCAGCAGCTCCGGGACAGGGGGTGGATCACCCCTCCACTTT.

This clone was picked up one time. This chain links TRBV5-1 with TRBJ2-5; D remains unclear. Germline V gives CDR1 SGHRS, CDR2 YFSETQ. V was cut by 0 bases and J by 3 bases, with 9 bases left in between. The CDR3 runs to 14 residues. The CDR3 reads CASSLDVWEETQYF. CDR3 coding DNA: TGCGCCAGCAGCTTGGATGTCTGGGAAGAGACCCAGTACTTC. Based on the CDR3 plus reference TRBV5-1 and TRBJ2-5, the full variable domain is KAGVTQTPRYLIKTRGQQVTLSCSPISGHRSVSWYQQTPGQGLQFLFEYFSETQRNKGNFPGRFSGRQFSNSRSEMNVSTLELGDSALYLCASSLDVWEETQYFGPGTRLLVL.

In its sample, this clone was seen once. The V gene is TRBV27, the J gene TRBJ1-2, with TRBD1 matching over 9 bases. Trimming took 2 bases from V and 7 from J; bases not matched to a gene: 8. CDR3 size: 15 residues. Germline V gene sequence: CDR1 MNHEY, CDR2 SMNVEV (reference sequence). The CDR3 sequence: CASSLKGPDRGGYTF. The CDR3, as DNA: TGTGCCAGCAGTTTAAAGGGGCCGGACAGGGGTGGCTACACCTTC.

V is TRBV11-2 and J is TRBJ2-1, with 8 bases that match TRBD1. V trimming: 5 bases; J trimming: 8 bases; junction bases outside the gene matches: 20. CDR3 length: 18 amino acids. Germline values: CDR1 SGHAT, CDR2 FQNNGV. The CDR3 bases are TGTGCCAGCAGCCTCCCATCCCCTGGCCGGACAGGGTACTATGAGCAGTTCTTC. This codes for CASSLPSPGRTGYYEQFF.

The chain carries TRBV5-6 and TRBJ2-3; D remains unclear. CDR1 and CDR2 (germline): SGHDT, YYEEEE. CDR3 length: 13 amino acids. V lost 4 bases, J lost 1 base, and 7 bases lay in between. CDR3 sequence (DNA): TGTGCCAGCAGCCCCGATCGCACAGATACGCAGTATTTT. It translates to CASSPDRTDTQYF.

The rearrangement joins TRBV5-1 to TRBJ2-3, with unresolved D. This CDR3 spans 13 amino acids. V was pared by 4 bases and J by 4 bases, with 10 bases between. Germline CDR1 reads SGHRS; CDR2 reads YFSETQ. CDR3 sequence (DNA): TGCGCCAGCAGCGTGTCGTGGGCAGATACGCAGTATTTT. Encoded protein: CASSVSWADTQYF.

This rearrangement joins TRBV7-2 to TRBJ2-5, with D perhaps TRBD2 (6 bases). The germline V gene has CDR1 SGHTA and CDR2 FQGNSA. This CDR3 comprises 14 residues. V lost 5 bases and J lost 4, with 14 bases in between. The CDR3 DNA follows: TGTGCCAGCAGCCTCGACCAGCGGGTAGAGACCCAGTACTTC. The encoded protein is CASSLDQRVETQYF.

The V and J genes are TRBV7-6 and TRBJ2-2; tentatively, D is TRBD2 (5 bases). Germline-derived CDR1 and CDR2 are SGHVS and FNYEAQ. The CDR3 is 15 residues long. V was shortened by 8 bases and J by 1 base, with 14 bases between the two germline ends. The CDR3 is CASSEGIGNTGELFF. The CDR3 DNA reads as TGTGCCAGCTCCGAGGGAATAGGGAACACCGGGGAGCTGTTTTTT.

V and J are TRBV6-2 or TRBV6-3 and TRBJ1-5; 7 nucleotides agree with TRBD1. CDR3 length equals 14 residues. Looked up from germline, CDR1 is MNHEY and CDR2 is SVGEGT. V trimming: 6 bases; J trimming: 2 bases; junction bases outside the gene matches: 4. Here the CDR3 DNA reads TGTGCCAGCAGCCTTCAGGGGGGCAATCAGCCCCAGCATTTT. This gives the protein CASSLQGGNQPQHF.

The CDR3 region is CAWGDRDTNYGYTF. The CDR3 nucleotides are TGTGCCTGGGGAGACAGAGACACTAACTATGGCTACACCTTC. This sequence joins TRBV30 and TRBJ1-2; a possible D gene is TRBD1 (5 bases). The CDR3 covers 14 residues. V dropped 5 bases and J dropped 0 bases, with 13 bases sitting between them. CDR1 and CDR2 (germline): GTSNPN, SVGIG (reference sequence).

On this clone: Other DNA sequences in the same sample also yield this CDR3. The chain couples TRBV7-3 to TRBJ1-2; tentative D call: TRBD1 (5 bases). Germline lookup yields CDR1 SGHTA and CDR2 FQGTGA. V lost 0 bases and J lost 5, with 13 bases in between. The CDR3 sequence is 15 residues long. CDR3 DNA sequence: TGTGCCAGCAGCTTAACGGGGCGGGGCGGGTATGGCTACACCTTC. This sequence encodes CASSLTGRGGYGYTF.

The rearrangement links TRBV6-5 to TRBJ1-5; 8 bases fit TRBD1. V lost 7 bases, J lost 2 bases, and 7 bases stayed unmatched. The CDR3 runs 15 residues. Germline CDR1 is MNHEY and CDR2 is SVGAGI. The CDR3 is CASIPTGQGNQPQHF. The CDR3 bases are TGTGCCAGCATCCCTACGGGACAGGGCAATCAGCCCCAGCATTTT.

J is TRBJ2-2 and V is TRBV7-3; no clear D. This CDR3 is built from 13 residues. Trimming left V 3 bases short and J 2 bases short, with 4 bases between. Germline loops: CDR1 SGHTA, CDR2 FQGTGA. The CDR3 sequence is CASSFRNTGELFF. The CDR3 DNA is TGTGCCAGCAGCTTCAGAAACACCGGGGAGCTGTTTTTT. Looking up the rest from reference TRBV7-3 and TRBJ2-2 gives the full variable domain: GAGVSQTPSNKVTEKGKYVELRCDPISGHTALYWYRQSLGQGPEFLIYFQGTGAADDSGLPNDRFFAVRPEGSVSTLKIQRTERGDSAVYLCASSFRNTGELFFGEGSRLTVL.

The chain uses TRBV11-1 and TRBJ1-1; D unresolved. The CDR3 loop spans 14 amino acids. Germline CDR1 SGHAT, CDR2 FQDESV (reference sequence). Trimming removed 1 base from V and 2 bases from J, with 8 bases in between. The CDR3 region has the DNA TGTGCCAGCAGCTTAGTTCCGGGAAACACTGAAGCTTTCTTT. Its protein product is CASSLVPGNTEAFF.